This TCR beta chain is drawn from a study of cytomegalovirus exposure and HLA in healthy donors. General study findings and limits: Associated with cytomegalovirus, according to the listing, were 150 to 200 TCR beta chains. Researchers reported in a later analysis that common viral pathogens appeared linked to several top clusters. Reports state that TCR beta sequences accurately predicted most subjects' HLA-A and HLA-B alleles.

A word on this clone: Its antigen is currently unknown.

Germline CDR1 SGHTA, CDR2 FQGNSA. Trimming pared 1 base from V and 2 bases from J, leaving 8 bases between. The CDR3 consists of 14 residues. It was with 60 Vbeta and 13 Jbeta primers that the PCR ran. Here immunoSEQ multiplex PCR was the method, and the copy in TCRdb shows in-frame clones only, minus some. The sample carries more than 85,000 clones, approximately 69% recorded once. The receptor comes from a man under 40 in good health and CMV-seronegative. Material: PBMCs. The genes are TRBV7-2 and TRBJ1-1; possibly TRBD1 for D (5 bases). CDR3 sequence (DNA): TGTGCCAGCAGCTTAGGGGGCAGAAACACTGAAGCTTTCTTT. It codes for CASSLGGRNTEAFF.